Detailed here is one TCR beta chain. Its antigen remains unknown. This record belongs to a study of OX40 agonist ivuxolimab in advanced cancers. At the level of the study: Ivuxolimab was delivered to patients intravenously every 2 weeks at doses spanning 0.01 to 10 mg/kg. Averaging roughly 60 years in age, with a range of roughly 23 to 85, the cohort was 65% to 90% male. Points from the study as a whole: There were, on average, more expanded clones in CD8+ T cells than in CD4+. Clonal expansion by week 6 occurred in CD4+ and CD8+ blood T cells (at 0.1 to 3.0 mg/kg).

Germline assignment: CDR1 SGHRS and CDR2 YFSETQ. J lost 10 bases, V lost 5 bases, and 9 bases had no gene match. The CDR3 sequence is 15 residues long. TCRdb keeps only in-frame clones here, not all; method: immunoSEQ multiplex PCR. The sample includes roughly 76,000 clones, almost 85% seen only once; the top ten take approximately 25%. The sample here was CD4+ or CD8+ T cells sorted from blood, taken in a trial of the OX40 agonist ivuxolimab. The chain joins TRBV5-1 to TRBJ2-1; 13 bases fit TRBD2. This clonotype was sampled from an adult with an advanced solid tumor such as melanoma, head and neck, liver or kidney cancer. The CDR3 loop reads CASSYGLAGEGEQFF. CDR3 DNA sequence: TGCGCCAGCAGTTATGGACTAGCGGGAGAGGGCGAGCAGTTCTTC.